A single sample gave rise to the 8 T cell receptor beta chains below, sequenced in a study of beta chain features in type 1 diabetes. Reverse transcription of all isolated RNA meant that expressed TCRB transcripts were sequenced. TCRdb's table, derived via immunoSEQ multiplex PCR, lists solely in-frame clones and lacks some. The repertoire holds a few hundred thousand clones, with roughly 13% as singletons. Sequencing was carried out using naive CD4+ T cells from blood. The source of these receptors is a man aged 18 to 29 in good health.

In nucleotides, the CDR3 is TGTGCCAGCAGCTACCCGGGGGTGGACGAGCAGTACTTC. Residues: CASSYPGVDEQYF. The rearrangement links TRBV7-2 to TRBJ2-7; weak D call: TRBD2 (6 bases). Germline CDR1 SGHTA, CDR2 FQGNSA. The CDR3 consists of 13 residues. V dropped 4 bases and J dropped 5 bases, with 12 bases sitting between them.

The table lists this clone with a few counts. The chain couples TRBV29-1 to TRBJ2-1, with 7 bases identical to TRBD2. Trimming cost V 7 bases and J 11 bases; bases outside gene matches: 5. The germline V gene has CDR1 SQVTM and CDR2 ANQGSEA. The CDR3 has 10 residues. The CDR3 sequence is CSGGGGKQFF. The CDR3, as DNA: TGCAGCGGGGGGGGAGGTAAGCAGTTCTTC.

This clone was counted a few times. The chain links TRBV5-4 to TRBJ2-1, with a tentative D call TRBD1 (5 bases). Germline CDR1 reads SGHNT; CDR2 reads YYREEE (reference sequence). Between the trimmed V and J ends, which lost 3 bases and 2 bases, there was a span of 15 bases. The CDR3 is 16 amino acids. The CDR3 nucleotides are TGTGCCAGCAGCTCCGTGGGGCGGAAGCCCTACAATGAGCAGTTCTTC. Residues: CASSSVGRKPYNEQFF.

This clone was seen more than once but under ten times. The chain links TRBV28 to TRBJ2-1, with 14 bases identical to TRBD2. J was trimmed by 9 bases and V by 6 bases; bases with no gene match: 7. This CDR3 has 15 residues. Germline V CDR1 and CDR2: MDHEN, SYDVKM. The CDR3, as DNA: TGTGCCAGCAGCCTAGGGACTAGCGGGAGTCCTGAGCAGTTCTTC. As protein: CASSLGTSGSPEQFF.

This clone was seen a handful of times. J is TRBJ1-3 and V is TRBV5-1, with TRBD1 as a possible D gene (5 bases). The V end lost 0 bases, the J end lost 0 bases, and 7 bases lay between the germline ends. CDR3 length: 15 amino acids. Germline V gives CDR1 SGHRS, CDR2 YFSETQ. The CDR3 DNA reads TGCGCCAGCAGCTTGGGACAGATCTCTGGAAACACCATATATTTT. Its translation: CASSLGQISGNTIYF.

This clone was seen more than once but under ten times. The chain links TRBV6-6 to TRBJ2-5; no clear D gene. Germline V gives CDR1 MNHNY, CDR2 SVGAGI (reference sequence). This CDR3 comprises 12 residues. V shed 6 bases and J shed 4 bases, with 9 bases lying between them. In DNA, the CDR3 is TGTGCCAGCAGGAACTCGGGAGAGACCCAGTACTTC. Translating it yields CASRNSGETQYF.

This clone occurred once. The chain recombines TRBV5-1 with TRBJ2-7, with 9 bases that match TRBD1. After removal of 4 bases from V and 3 bases from J, the junction contained 8 bases not matched to a gene. The CDR3 length is 15 residues. In germline, CDR1 is SGHRS, CDR2 YFSETQ. DNA for the CDR3: TGCGCCAGCAGCCCAGGGACAGGGATAGGCTACGAGCAGTACTTC. Translating it yields CASSPGTGIGYEQYF.

V gene TRBV2 combines with J gene TRBJ2-7; TRBD2 matches 13 bases. Germline trimming cut 6 bases from V and 4 bases from J; bases unmatched to any gene: 9. Per germline, CDR1 SNHLY and CDR2 FYNNEI. The CDR3 sequence is 16 residues long. The CDR3 sequence is CASRDGLAGVLYEQYF. The DNA for the CDR3 is TGTGCCAGCAGGGATGGACTAGCGGGAGTTCTTTACGAGCAGTACTTC. Filled out from reference TRBV2 and TRBJ2-7, the complete variable domain reads EPEVTQTPSHQVTQMGQEVILRCVPISNHLYFYWYRQILGQKVEFLVSFYNNEISEKSEIFDDQFSVERPDGSNFTLKIRSTKLEDSAMYFCASRDGLAGVLYEQYFGPGTRLTVT.